These T cell receptor beta chains were read from a single sample in a study of CD8 T cells in ankylosing spondylitis. TCRdb independently ran MiXCR on the 5' RACE reads; one entry per CDR3 protein. The sample yields a few hundred thousand distinct CDR3 sequences, approximately 20% seen once. The sequenced sample was blood, either unsorted or a sorted T cell fraction (not recorded which). The receptor set was obtained from a male donor with ankylosing spondylitis. Both conserved end residues are part of each CDR3. A D gene is named only where the DNA matches it firmly. Clone size is stated in some rows and not others, as once, few, many or a class when expanded.

CDR3 DNA	CDR3 protein	V gene	clone size	D gene	J gene
TGTGCCTGCCCGGGACTTACTCAAGAGACCCAGTACTTC	CACPGLTQETQYF	TRBV30	NA	NA	TRBJ2-5
TGCGCCAGCACCACCCAGCCGGGACCGCGCTCCTACAATGAGCAGTTCTTC	CASTTQPGPRSYNEQFF	TRBV4-1	NA	NA	TRBJ2-1
TGTGCCACCAGCAGAGATAGGCGTATCAATTCGTACTTC	CATSRDRRINSYF	TRBV15	NA	NA	TRBJ2-4
TGTGCCAGCAGCGGCGGGACTAGCGGCTACAATGAGCAGTTCTTC	CASSGGTSGYNEQFF	TRBV11-3	few	TRBD2	TRBJ2-1
TGTGCCAGCAGTTTATGGAGCGGGTCTAACTACAATGAGCAGTTCTTC	CASSLWSGSNYNEQFF	TRBV28	once	NA	TRBJ2-1
TGCAGTGCTAGAGACAGGGATCTCAAGCAGTACTTC	CSARDRDLKQYF	TRBV20-1	few	NA	TRBJ2-7
TGTGCCACCAGTGACCATGCCCGGGACAGGGGGATCTACAATGAGCAGTTCTTC	CATSDHARDRGIYNEQFF	TRBV24-1	once	TRBD1	TRBJ2-1
TGTGCCAGCAGTGAACTAGACTACGAGCAGTACTTC	CASSELDYEQYF	TRBV2	NA	NA	TRBJ2-7
TGTGCCACCAGCAGAGACCCGACCCTCAGAAACTACAATGAGCAGTTCTTC	CATSRDPTLRNYNEQFF	TRBV15	few	NA	TRBJ2-1
TGTGCCAGCAGCTTCACAGGGTTTTCAGGAAACACCATATATTTT	CASSFTGFSGNTIYF	TRBV7-8	NA	NA	TRBJ1-3
TGCAGCGTTGGGTCCCCCGTTGGCTCCTACAATGAGCAGTTCTTC	CSVGSPVGSYNEQFF	TRBV29-1	few	NA	TRBJ2-1
TGTGCCAGCAGTTACTCTGGGGCCGGTAATTCACCCCTCCACTTT	CASSYSGAGNSPLHF	TRBV6-5	NA	NA	TRBJ1-6
TGTGCCAGCAGCCCACTGACTAGCGGAGAGACCCAGTACTTC	CASSPLTSGETQYF	TRBV7-7	NA	TRBD2	TRBJ2-5
TGCGCCAGCAGCTTCGCATACGAGACAGTGGGGCAGCAGCTGTTTTTT	CASSFAYETVGQQLFF	TRBV5-1	NA	NA	TRBJ2-2
TGTGCCAGCTCACCAGGACTAGCGGCGAATGAGCAGTTCTTC	CASSPGLAANEQFF	TRBV18	few	TRBD2	TRBJ2-1
TGCGCCAGCAGCTTGGCCGGGGACTTCTCCTACAATGAGCAGTTCTTC	CASSLAGDFSYNEQFF	TRBV5-1	NA	NA	TRBJ2-1
TGTGCCAGCAGCCCGCCCCTCGGACAGAGTCACTACGAGCAGTACTTC	CASSPPLGQSHYEQYF	TRBV4-2	NA	NA	TRBJ2-7
TGCGCCAGCAGCACGCACTCGGGACTAGCGGAGTCCGAGCAGTACTTC	CASSTHSGLAESEQYF	TRBV5-1	NA	TRBD2	TRBJ2-7
TGTGCCACCAGTGATTGGACTAGCGGCACAGATACGCAGTATTTT	CATSDWTSGTDTQYF	TRBV24-1	NA	TRBD2	TRBJ2-3
TGTGCCAGCAGCGTAAGTTCTAGCCCGGGAAGAGACGAGCAGTACTTC	CASSVSSSPGRDEQYF	TRBV9	NA	NA	TRBJ2-7
TGTGCCAGCAGCGTAGGGGCAGGGCAGGGGGAGACCCAGTACTTC	CASSVGAGQGETQYF	TRBV9	NA	NA	TRBJ2-5
TGTGCCAGCAGCCTAAGGCGGCTGCGGAAACCCACAGATACGCAGTATTTT	CASSLRRLRKPTDTQYF	TRBV7-9	many	NA	TRBJ2-3
TGTGCCAGCAGCCGGGACGGACTACATGAGCAGTTCTTC	CASSRDGLHEQFF	TRBV11-2	few	NA	TRBJ2-1